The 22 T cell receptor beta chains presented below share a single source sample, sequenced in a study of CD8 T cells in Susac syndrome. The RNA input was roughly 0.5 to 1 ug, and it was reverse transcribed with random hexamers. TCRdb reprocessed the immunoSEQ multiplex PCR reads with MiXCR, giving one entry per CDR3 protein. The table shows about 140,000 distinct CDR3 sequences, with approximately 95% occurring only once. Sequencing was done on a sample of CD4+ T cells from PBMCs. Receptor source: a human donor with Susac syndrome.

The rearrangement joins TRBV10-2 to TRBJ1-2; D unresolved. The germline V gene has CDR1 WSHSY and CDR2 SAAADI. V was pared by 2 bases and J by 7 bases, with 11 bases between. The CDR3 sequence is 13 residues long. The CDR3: CASSEGPDGGYTF. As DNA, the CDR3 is TGCGCCAGCAGTGAGGGACCCGACGGTGGCTACACCTTC.

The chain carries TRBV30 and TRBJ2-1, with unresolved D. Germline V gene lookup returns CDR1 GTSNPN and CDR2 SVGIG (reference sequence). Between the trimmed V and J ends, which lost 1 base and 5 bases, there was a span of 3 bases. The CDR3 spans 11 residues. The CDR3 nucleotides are TGTGCCTGGAGTGCAAACAATGAGCAGTTCTTC. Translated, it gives CAWSANNEQFF.

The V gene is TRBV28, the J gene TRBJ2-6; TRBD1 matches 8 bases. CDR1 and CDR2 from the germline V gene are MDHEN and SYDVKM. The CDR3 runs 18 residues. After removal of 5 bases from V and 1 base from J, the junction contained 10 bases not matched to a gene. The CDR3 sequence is CASSRTGTGVSGANVLTF. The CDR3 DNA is TGTGCCAGCAGTCGGACCGGGACAGGAGTGTCTGGGGCCAACGTCCTGACTTTC.

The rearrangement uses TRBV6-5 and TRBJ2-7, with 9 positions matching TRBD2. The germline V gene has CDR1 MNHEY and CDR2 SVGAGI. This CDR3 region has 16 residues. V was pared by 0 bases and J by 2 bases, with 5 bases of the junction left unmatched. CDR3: CASSYSTTSGTYEQYF. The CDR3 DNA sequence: TGTGCCAGCAGTTACTCGACGACTAGCGGCACCTACGAGCAGTACTTC.

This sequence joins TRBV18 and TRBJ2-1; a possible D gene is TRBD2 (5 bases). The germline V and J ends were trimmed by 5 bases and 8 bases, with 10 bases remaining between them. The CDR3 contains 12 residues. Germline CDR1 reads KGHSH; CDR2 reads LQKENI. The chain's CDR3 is CASSSSRDEQFF. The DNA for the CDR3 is TGTGCCAGCTCATCCTCGCGGGATGAGCAGTTCTTC.

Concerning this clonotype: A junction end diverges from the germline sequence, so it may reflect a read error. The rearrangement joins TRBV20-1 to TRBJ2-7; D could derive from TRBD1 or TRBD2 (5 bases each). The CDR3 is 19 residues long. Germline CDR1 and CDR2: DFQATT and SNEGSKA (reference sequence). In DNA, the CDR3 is TGCAGTGCCAGAGGGGAGTCTTATTGGGGATCCCCCCACGACTACGAGCAGTACTTC. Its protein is CSARGESYWGSPHDYEQYF.

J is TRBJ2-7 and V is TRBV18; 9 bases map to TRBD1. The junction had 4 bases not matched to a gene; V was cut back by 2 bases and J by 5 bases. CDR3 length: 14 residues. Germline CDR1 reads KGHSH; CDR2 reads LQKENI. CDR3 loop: CASSPTGQGHEQYF. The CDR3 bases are TGTGCCAGCTCACCAACGGGACAGGGCCACGAGCAGTACTTC.

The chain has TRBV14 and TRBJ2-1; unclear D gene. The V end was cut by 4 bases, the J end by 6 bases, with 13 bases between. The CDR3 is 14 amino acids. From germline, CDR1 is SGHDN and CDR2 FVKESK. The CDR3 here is CASSPLGPGNEQFF. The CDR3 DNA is TGTGCCAGCAGCCCCCTCGGACCCGGCAATGAGCAGTTCTTC.

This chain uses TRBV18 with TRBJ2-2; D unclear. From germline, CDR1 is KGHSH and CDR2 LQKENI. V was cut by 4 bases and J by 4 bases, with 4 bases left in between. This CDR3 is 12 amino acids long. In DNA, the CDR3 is TGTGCCAGCTCACAACCCACCGGGGAGCTGTTTTTT. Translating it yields CASSQPTGELFF.

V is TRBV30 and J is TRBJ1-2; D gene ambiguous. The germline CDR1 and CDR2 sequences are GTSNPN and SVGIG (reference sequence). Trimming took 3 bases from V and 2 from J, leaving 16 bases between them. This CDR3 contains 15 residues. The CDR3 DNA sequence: TGTGCCTGGAGCCGGGAGGTGGCCACCAACTATGGCTACACCTTC. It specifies CAWSREVATNYGYTF.

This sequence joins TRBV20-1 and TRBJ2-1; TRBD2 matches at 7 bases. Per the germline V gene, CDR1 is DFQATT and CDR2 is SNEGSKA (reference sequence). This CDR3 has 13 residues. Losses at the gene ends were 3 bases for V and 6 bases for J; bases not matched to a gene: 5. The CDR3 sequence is CSASRGVLNEQFF. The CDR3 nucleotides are TGCAGTGCTAGTCGGGGGGTGCTCAATGAGCAGTTCTTC.

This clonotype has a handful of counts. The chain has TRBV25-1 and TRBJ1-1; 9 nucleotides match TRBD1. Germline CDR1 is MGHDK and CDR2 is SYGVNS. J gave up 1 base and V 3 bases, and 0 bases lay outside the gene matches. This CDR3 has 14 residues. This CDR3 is CASSETGGNTEAFF. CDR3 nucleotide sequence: TGTGCCAGCAGTGAGACAGGGGGGAACACTGAAGCTTTCTTT. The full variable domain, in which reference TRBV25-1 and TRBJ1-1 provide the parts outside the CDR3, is EADIYQTPRYLVIGTGKKITLECSQTMGHDKMYWYQQDPGMELHLIHYSYGVNSTEKGDLSSESTVSRIRTEHFPLTLESARPSHTSQYLCASSETGGNTEAFFGQGTRLTVV.

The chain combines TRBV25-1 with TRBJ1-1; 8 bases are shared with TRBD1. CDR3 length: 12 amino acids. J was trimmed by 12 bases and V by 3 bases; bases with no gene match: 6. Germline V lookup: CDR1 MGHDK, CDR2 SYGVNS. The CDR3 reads CASSEWTGWTFF. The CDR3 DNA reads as TGTGCCAGCAGTGAGTGGACAGGGTGGACTTTCTTT.

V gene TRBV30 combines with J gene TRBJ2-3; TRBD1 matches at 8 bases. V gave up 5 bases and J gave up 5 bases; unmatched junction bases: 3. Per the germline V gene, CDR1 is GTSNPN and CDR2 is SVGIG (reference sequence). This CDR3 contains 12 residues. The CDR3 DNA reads TGTGCCTGGGGACAGGGTGAAGATACGCAGTATTTT. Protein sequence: CAWGQGEDTQYF.

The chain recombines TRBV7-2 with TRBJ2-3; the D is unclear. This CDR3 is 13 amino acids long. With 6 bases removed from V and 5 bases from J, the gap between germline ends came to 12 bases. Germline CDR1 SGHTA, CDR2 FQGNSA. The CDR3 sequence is CASSPNTGDTQYF. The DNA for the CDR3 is TGTGCCAGCAGTCCAAATACTGGAGATACGCAGTATTTT.

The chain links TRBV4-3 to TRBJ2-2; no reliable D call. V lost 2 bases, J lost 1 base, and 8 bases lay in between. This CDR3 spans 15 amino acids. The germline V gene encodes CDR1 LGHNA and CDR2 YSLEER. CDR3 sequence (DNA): TGCGCCAGCAGCCAATACAGTAGGAACACCGGGGAGCTGTTTTTT. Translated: CASSQYSRNTGELFF.

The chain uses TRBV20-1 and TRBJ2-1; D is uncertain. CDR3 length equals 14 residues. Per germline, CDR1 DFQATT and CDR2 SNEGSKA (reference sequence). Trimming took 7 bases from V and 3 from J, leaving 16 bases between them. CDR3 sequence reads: CSGLFPPVYNEQFF. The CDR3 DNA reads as TGCAGTGGGCTCTTCCCGCCCGTCTACAATGAGCAGTTCTTC.

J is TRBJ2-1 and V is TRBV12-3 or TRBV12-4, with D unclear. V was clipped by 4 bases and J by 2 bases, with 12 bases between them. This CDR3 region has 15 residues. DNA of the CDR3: TGTGCCAGCAGTTCTGAGGACGGACCCTACAATGAGCAGTTCTTC. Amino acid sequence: CASSSEDGPYNEQFF.

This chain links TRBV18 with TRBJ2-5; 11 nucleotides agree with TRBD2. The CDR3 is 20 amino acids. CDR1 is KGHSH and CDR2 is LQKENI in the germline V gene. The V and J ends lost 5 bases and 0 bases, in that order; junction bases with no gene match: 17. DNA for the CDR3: TGTGCCAGCTCATCAACAACAGGGGCTAGCGGGGGGACCCACCAAGAGACCCAGTACTTC. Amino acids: CASSSTTGASGGTHQETQYF.

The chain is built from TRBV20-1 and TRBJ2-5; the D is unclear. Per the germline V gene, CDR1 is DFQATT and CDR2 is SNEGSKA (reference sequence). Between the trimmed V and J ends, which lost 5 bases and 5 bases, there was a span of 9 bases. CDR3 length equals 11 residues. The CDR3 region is CSAAPMETQYF. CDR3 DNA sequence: TGCAGTGCTGCCCCGATGGAGACCCAGTACTTC.

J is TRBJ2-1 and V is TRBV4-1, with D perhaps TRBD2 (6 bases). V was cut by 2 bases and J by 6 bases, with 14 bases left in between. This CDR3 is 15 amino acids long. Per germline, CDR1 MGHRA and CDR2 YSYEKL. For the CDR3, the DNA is TGCGCCAGCAGCCAAATGCGGACGACTAGCAATGAGCAGTTCTTC. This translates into CASSQMRTTSNEQFF.

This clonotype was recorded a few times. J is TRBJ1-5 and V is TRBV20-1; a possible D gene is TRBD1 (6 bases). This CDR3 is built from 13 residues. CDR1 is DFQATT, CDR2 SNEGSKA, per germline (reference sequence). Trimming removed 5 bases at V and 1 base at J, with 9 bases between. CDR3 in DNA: TGCAGTGCTCCTGGACAGAGCAATCAGCCCCAGCATTTT. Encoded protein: CSAPGQSNQPQHF.